This TCR beta chain appears in the sequencing data of a study of T cell responses to AZD1222 COVID-19 vaccine. General study results and limits: Clonal diversity may have been underestimated, and the donors were mostly white British, with more females than males.

With regard to this clone: No antigen is known for it.

The CDR3 runs to 13 residues. V was pared by 4 bases and J by 9 bases, with 13 bases between. The V gene's germline CDR1 is MNHEY and CDR2 SMNVEV (reference sequence). Repertoires were generated with immunoSEQ multiplex PCR, while TCRdb's copy carries only in-frame clones and drops some. The sample carries approximately 150,000 clones, 85% to 90% recorded once. The chain uses TRBV27 and TRBJ2-1; either TRBD1 or TRBD2 may fit D (5 bases each). The source was peripheral blood, collected 28 days after the second AZD1222 dose. The source of this sequence is an adult who received the AZD1222 COVID-19 vaccine. The CDR3 loop reads CASSWGRRGEQFF. CDR3 DNA sequence: TGTGCCAGCAGTTGGGGGAGAAGGGGTGAGCAGTTCTTC.